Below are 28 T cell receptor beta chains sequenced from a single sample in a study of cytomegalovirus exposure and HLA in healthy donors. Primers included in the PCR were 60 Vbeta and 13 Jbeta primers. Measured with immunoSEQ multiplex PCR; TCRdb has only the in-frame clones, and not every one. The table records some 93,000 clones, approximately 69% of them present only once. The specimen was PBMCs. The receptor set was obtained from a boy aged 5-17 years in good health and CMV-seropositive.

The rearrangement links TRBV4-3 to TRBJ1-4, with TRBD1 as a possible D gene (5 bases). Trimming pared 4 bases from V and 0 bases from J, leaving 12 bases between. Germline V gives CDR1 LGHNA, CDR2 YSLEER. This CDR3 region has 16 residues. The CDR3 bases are TGCGCCAGCAGCCCGGACATAGTTCCAACTAATGAAAAACTGTTTTTT. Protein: CASSPDIVPTNEKLFF.

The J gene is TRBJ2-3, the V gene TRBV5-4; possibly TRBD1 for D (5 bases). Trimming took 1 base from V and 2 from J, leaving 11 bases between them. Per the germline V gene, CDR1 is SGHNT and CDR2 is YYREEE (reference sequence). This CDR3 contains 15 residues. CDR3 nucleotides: TGTGCCAGCAGCTTGAGAAAAGGGGTCACAGATACGCAGTATTTT. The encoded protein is CASSLRKGVTDTQYF.

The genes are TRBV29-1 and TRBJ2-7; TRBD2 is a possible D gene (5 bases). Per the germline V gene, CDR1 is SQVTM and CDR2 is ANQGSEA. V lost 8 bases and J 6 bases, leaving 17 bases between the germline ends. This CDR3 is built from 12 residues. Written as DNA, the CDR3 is TGCAGCTTCACGGAGTACGGGGTCGAGCAGTACTTC. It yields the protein CSFTEYGVEQYF.

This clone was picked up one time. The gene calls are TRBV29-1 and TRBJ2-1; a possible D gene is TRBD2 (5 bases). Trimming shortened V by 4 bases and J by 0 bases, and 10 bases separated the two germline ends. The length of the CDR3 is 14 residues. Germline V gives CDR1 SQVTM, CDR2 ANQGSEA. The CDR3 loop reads CSVVTRSSYNEQFF. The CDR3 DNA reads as TGCAGCGTTGTTACTAGAAGCTCCTACAATGAGCAGTTCTTC.

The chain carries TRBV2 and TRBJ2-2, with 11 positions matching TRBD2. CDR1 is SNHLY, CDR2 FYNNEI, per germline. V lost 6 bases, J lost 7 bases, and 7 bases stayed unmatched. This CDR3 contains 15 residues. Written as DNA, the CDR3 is TGTGCCAGCAGACAAGGGACTAGCGGAAGCGGGGAGCTGTTTTTT. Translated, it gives CASRQGTSGSGELFF.

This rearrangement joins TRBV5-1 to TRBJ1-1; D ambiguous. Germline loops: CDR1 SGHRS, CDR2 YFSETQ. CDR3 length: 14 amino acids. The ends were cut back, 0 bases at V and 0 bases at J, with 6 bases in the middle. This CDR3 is CASSLGYMNTEAFF. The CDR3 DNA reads TGCGCCAGCAGCTTGGGATACATGAACACTGAAGCTTTCTTT.

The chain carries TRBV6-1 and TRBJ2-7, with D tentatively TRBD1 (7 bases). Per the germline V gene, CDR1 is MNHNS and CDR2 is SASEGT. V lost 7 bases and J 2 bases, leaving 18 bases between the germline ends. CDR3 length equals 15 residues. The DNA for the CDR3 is TGTGCCAGCACCCGGCAGGGGGACTCAACCTACGAGCAGTACTTC. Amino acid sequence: CASTRQGDSTYEQYF.

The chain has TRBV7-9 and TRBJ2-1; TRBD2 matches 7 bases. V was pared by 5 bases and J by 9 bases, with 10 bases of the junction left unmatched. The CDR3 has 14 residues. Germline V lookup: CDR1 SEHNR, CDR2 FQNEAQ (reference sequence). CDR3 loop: CASSPEGGVGEQFF. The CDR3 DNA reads TGTGCCAGCAGCCCAGAGGGAGGGGTGGGTGAGCAGTTCTTC.

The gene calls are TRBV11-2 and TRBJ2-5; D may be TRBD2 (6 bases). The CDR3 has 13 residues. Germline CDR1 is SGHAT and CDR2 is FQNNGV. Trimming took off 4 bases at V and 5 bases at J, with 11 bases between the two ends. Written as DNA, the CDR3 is TGTGCCAGCAGCTCCAGCCGGGGGGAGACCCAGTACTTC. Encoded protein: CASSSSRGETQYF.

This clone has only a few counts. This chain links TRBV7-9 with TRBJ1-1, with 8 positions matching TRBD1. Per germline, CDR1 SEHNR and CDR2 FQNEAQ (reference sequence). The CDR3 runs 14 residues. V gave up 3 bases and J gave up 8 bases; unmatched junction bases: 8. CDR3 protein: CASSFPPGQGEAFF. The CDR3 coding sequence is TGTGCCAGCAGCTTTCCCCCAGGACAGGGAGAAGCTTTCTTT.

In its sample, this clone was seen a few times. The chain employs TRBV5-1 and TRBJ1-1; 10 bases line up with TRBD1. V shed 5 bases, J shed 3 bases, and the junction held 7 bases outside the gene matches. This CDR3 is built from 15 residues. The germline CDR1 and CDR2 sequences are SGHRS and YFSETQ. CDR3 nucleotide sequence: TGCGCCAGCAGGGCTGACAGGGGGCTCGACACTGAAGCTTTCTTT. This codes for CASRADRGLDTEAFF.

The CDR3, as DNA: TGTGCCAGCAGCTTACGCGGCAGGGGGTATTCTTTGGACACTGAAGCTTTCTTT. Amino acids: CASSLRGRGYSLDTEAFF. The chain joins TRBV7-9 to TRBJ1-1, with 7 bases matching TRBD1. Germline lookup yields CDR1 SEHNR and CDR2 FQNEAQ (reference sequence). There are 18 residues in the CDR3. The junction had 15 bases not matched to a gene; V was cut back by 2 bases and J by 3 bases.

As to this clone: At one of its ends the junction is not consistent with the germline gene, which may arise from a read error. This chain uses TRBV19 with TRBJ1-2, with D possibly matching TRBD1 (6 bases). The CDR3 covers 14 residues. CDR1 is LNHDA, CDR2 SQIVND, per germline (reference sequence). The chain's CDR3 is CASSISPRTVHGAF. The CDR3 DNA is TGTGCCAGTAGTATATCTCCCAGGACAGTGCATGGAGCCTTC.

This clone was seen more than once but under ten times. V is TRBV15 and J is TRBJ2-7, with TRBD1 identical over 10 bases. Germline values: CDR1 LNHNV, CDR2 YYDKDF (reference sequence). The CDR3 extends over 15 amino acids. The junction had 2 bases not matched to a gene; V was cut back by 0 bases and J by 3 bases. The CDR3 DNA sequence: TGTGCCACCAGCAGAGAGACAGGGGGCGGCTACGAGCAGTACTTC. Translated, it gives CATSRETGGGYEQYF. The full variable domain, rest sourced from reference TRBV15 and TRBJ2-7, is DAMVIQNPRYQVTQFGKPVTLSCSQTLNHNVMYWYQQKSSQAPKLLFHYYDKDFNNEADTPDNFQSRRPNTSFCFLDIRSPGLGDTAMYLCATSRETGGGYEQYFGPGTRLTVT.

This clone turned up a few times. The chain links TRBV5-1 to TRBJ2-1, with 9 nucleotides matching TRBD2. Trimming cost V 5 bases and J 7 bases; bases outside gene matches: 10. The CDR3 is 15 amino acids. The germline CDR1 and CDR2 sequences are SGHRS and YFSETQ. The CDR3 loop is CASSPGTSLINEQFF. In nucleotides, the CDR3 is TGCGCCAGCAGTCCCGGGACTAGCCTCATTAATGAGCAGTTCTTC.

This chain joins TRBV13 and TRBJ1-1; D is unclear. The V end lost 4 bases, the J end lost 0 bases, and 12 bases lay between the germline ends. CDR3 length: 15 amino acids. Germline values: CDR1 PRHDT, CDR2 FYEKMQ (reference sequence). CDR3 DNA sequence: TGTGCCAGCAGCTCACCCCGGCGGGTGAACACTGAAGCTTTCTTT. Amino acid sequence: CASSSPRRVNTEAFF.

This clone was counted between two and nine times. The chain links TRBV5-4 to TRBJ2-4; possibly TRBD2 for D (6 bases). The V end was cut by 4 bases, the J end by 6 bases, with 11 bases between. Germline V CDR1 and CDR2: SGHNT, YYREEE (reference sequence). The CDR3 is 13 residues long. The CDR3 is CASSVRGLNIQYF. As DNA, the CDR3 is TGTGCCAGCAGCGTGAGGGGACTAAACATTCAGTACTTC.

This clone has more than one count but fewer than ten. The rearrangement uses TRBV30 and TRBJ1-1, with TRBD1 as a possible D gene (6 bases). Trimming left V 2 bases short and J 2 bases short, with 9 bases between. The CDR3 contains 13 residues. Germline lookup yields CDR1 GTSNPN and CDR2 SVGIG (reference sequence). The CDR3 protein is CAWSRTDNTEAFF. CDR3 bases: TGTGCCTGGAGTCGGACAGACAACACTGAAGCTTTCTTT.

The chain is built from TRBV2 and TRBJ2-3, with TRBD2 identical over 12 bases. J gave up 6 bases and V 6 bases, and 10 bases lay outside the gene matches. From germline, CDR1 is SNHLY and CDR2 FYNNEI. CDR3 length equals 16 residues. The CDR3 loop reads CASRSLAGGQSDTQYF. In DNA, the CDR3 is TGTGCCAGCAGGAGTCTAGCGGGAGGGCAATCGGATACGCAGTATTTT.

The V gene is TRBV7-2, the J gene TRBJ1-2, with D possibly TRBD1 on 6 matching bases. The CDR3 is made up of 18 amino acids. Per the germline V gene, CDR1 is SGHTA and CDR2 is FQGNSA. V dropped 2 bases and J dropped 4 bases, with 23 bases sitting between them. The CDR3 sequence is CASSLYIESPTGSYGYTF. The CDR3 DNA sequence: TGTGCCAGCAGCTTATATATCGAAAGCCCTACAGGGAGCTATGGCTACACCTTC.

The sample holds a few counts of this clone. CDR3 nucleotide sequence: TGTGCCGGGGCCCCTTGGAGGGCTGCCGGGGAGCTGTTTTTT. Its translation: CAGAPWRAAGELFF. This chain uses TRBV30 with TRBJ2-2; the D gene is possibly TRBD2 (6 bases). V was cut by 8 bases and J by 6 bases, with 19 bases left in between. The CDR3 consists of 14 residues. Per germline, CDR1 GTSNPN and CDR2 SVGIG (reference sequence). Full variable domain (outside the CDR3, taken from reference TRBV30 and TRBJ2-2): SQTIHQWPATLVQPVGSPLSLECTVEGTSNPNLYWYRQAAGRGLQLLFYSVGIGQISSEVPQNLSASRPQDRQFILSSKKLLLSDSGFYLCAGAPWRAAGELFFGEGSRLTVL.

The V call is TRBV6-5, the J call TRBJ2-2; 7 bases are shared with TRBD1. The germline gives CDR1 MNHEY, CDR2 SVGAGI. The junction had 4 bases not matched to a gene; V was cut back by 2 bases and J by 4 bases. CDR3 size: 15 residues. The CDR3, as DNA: TGTGCCAGCAGTTACACAGGGGTCTCCACCGGGGAGCTGTTTTTT. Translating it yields CASSYTGVSTGELFF.

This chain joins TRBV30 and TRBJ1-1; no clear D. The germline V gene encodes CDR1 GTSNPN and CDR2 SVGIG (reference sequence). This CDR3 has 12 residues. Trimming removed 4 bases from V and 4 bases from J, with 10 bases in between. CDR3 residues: CAWTSRGTEAFF. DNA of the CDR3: TGTGCCTGGACCTCCAGAGGCACTGAAGCTTTCTTT.

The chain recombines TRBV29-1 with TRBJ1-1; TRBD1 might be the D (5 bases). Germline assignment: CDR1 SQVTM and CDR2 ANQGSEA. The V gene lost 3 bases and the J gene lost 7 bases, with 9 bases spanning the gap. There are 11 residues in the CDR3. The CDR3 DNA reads TGCAGCGTTGACGTCCAGGGTGAAGCTTTCTTT. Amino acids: CSVDVQGEAFF.

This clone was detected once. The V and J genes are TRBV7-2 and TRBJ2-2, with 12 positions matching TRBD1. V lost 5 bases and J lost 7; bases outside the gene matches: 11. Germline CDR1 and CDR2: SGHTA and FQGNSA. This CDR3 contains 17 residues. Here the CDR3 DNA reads TGTGCCAGCAGCCGAATCCCGGGACAGGGGGCTGACGGGGAGCTGTTTTTT. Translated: CASSRIPGQGADGELFF. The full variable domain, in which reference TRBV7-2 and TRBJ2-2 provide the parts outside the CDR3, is GAGVSQSPSNKVTEKGKDVELRCDPISGHTALYWYRQSLGQGLEFLIYFQGNSAPDKSGLPSDRFSAERTGGSVSTLTIQRTQQEDSAVYLCASSRIPGQGADGELFFGEGSRLTVL.

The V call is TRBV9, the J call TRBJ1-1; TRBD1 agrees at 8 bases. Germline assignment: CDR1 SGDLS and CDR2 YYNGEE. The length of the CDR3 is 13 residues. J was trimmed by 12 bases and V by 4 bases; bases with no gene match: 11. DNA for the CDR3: TGTGCCAGCAGCCCCGGGGACAGGCCCGTTCCTTTCTTT. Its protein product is CASSPGDRPVPFF.

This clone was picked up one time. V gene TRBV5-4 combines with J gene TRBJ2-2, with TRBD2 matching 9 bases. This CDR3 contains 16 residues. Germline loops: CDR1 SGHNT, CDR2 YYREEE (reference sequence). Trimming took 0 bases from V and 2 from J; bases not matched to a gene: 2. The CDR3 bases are TGTGCCAGCAGCTTGGCCCTAGCGGGAAACACCGGGGAGCTGTTTTTT. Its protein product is CASSLALAGNTGELFF.

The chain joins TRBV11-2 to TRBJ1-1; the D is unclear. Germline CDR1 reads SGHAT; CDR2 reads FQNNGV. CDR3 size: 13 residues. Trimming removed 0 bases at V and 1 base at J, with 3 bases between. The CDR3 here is CASSLDRNTEAFF. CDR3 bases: TGTGCCAGCAGCTTAGACAGGAACACTGAAGCTTTCTTT.